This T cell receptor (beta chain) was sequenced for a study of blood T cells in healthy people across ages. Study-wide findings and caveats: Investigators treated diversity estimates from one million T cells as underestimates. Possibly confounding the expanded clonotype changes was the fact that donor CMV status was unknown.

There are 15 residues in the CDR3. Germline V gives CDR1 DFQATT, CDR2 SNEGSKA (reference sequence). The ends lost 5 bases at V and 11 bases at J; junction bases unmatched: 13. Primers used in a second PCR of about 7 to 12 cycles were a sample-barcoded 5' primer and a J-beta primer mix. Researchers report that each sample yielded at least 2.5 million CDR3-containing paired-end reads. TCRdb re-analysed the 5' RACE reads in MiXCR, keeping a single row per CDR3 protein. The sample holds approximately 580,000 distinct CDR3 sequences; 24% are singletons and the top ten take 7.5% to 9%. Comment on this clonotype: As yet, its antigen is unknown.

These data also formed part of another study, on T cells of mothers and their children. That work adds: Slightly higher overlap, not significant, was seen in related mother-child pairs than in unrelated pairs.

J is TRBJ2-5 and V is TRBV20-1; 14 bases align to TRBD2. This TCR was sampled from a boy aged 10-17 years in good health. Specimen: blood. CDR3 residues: CSAEPGLAGDYGQYF. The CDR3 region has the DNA TGCAGTGCTGAACCGGGACTAGCGGGGGACTACGGGCAGTACTTC.